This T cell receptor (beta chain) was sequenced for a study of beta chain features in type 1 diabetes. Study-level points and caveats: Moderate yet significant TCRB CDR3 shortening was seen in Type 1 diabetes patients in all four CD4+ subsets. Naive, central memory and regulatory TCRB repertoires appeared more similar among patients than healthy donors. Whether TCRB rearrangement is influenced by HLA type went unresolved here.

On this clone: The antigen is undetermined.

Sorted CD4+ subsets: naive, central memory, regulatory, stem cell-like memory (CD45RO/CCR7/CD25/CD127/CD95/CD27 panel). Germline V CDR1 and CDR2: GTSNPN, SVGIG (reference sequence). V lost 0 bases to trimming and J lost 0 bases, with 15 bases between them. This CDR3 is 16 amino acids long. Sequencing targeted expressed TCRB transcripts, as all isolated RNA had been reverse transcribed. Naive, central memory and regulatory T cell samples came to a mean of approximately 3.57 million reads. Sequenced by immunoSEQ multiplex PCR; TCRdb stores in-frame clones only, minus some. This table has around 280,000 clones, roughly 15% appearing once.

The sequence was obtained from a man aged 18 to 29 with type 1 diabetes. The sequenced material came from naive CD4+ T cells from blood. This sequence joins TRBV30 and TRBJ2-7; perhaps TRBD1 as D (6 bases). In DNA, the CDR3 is TGTGCCTGGAGTGTTTTCGGGACACTGAACTCCTACGAGCAGTACTTC. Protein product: CAWSVFGTLNSYEQYF.